These 3 T cell receptor beta chains were all obtained from the same sample, sequenced in a study of Ad26.COV2.S vaccination and SARS-CoV-2 variants. TCRdb keeps only in-frame clones here, not all; method: immunoSEQ multiplex PCR. The table includes around 340,000 clones, 88% detected once. Treatment reported: some 20 received Ad26.COV2.S at low or high dose, single or two shots; roughly five received placebo; per-sample allocation not given. Specimens were obtained on day 63 following the first vaccine or placebo injection. Source: peripheral blood, taken in a trial of Ad26.COV2.S vaccine versus placebo. Every receptor here comes from a person aged 18-65 years who received the Ad26.COV2.S COVID-19 vaccine or a placebo.

This sequence joins TRBV7-3 and TRBJ2-1; no firm D call. This CDR3 is built from 15 residues. Germline V gives CDR1 SGHTA, CDR2 FQGTGA. Trimming took 1 base from V and 7 from J, leaving 14 bases between them. The chain's CDR3 is CASSLIRGDKNEQFF. As DNA, the CDR3 is TGTGCCAGCAGCTTAATAAGAGGTGATAAAAATGAGCAGTTCTTC.

The chain carries TRBV28 and TRBJ1-3, with D hard to call. Trimming removed 2 bases at V and 3 bases at J, with 14 bases between. The CDR3 spans 16 residues. Germline CDR1 reads MDHEN; CDR2 reads SYDVKM. The CDR3 is CASSLQLRPYGNTIYF. Written as DNA, the CDR3 is TGTGCCAGCAGTTTACAGCTCCGCCCTTATGGAAACACCATATATTTT.

The V gene is TRBV5-1, the J gene TRBJ2-3; possible D gene TRBD1, 8 bases. Germline V gives CDR1 SGHRS, CDR2 YFSETQ. The germline V and J ends were trimmed by 3 bases and 0 bases, with 20 bases remaining between them. The CDR3 length is 18 residues. CDR3 residues: CASSSVLTGGVSTDTQYF. In DNA form, the CDR3 reads TGCGCCAGCAGCTCAGTTCTTACAGGGGGGGTGAGCACAGATACGCAGTATTTT. The entire variable domain, with the rest obtained from reference TRBV5-1 and TRBJ2-3, is as follows: KAGVTQTPRYLIKTRGQQVTLSCSPISGHRSVSWYQQTPGQGLQFLFEYFSETQRNKGNFPGRFSGRQFSNSRSEMNVSTLELGDSALYLCASSSVLTGGVSTDTQYFGPGTRLTVL.